This paragraph reports one T cell receptor beta chain. This record belongs to a study of shared clonotypes between healthy human individuals. Trimming took off 4 bases at V and 5 bases at J, with 18 bases between the two ends. Germline CDR1 LGHNA, CDR2 YSLEER. This CDR3 spans 16 amino acids. TCRdb's copy holds only in-frame clones and misses some; the assay was immunoSEQ multiplex PCR. The sample has about 2.3 million clones, around 93% seen once; the top ten hold 0.37%. Sequenced sample: naive CD4+ T cells from PBMCs. Noted subset: CD45RA+ positively selected. The sequence was obtained from a man between 18 and 29 years old in good health. Some clones in this sample may be carry-over from other donors' samples. The rearrangement joins TRBV4-3 to TRBJ2-1; perhaps TRBD1 as D (6 bases). CDR3 in DNA: TGCGCCAGCAGCCTTACCCGGGGAAACAGGGACAATGAGCAGTTCTTC. Its protein product is CASSLTRGNRDNEQFF.